This T cell receptor beta chain comes out of a study of cytomegalovirus exposure and HLA in healthy donors. The PCR contained 60 Vbeta and 13 Jbeta primers. Generated by immunoSEQ multiplex PCR, the TCRdb table keeps only in-frame clones and is missing some. The sample has about 190,000 clones; 80% to 85% are singletons. This CDR3 is 13 amino acids long. The junction had 7 bases not matched to a gene; V was cut back by 8 bases and J by 3 bases. The germline V gene encodes CDR1 SEHNR and CDR2 FQNEAQ (reference sequence). The sequence was obtained from a man aged 35-49 years in good health and CMV-seropositive. Sequencing was done on a sample of PBMCs. V usage is TRBV7-9 and J usage is TRBJ2-7; 7 bases are shared with TRBD1. CDR3 DNA: TGTGCCAGCGGGACAGACTCCCTCTACGAGCAGTACTTC. It specifies CASGTDSLYEQYF.